This entry lists 9 T cell receptor beta chains sequenced from one sample in a study of cytomegalovirus exposure and HLA in healthy donors. The PCR employed 60 Vbeta primers together with 13 Jbeta primers. Profiled with immunoSEQ multiplex PCR; TCRdb holds only in-frame clones, not every one. The repertoire includes roughly 140,000 clones, around 84% of them detected once, and 2% to 3% sits in the top ten. What was sequenced was PBMCs. The receptors here all came from a boy younger than 10 in good health and CMV-seronegative.

The rearrangement joins TRBV5-1 to TRBJ2-1; weak D call: TRBD1 (6 bases). Deletions cut 7 bases from V and 1 base from J, with 12 bases between. The CDR3 covers 14 residues. Germline V gene lookup returns CDR1 SGHRS and CDR2 YFSETQ. CDR3 loop: CASRSTGSYNEQFF. The CDR3 nucleotides read TGCGCCAGCCGCTCCACAGGGTCCTACAATGAGCAGTTCTTC.

A word on this clone: Compared with germline, one end of the junction differs, possibly owing to a read error. The rearrangement joins TRBV6-5 to TRBJ2-1; D is perhaps TRBD1 (6 bases). The germline CDR1 and CDR2 sequences are MNHEY and SVGAGI. The CDR3 sequence is 14 residues long. The CDR3 nucleotides read TGTGCCACCATGGTGGATAGAGGACAGAGATCGGCCCTCTTC. Amino acids: CATMVDRGQRSALF.

DNA of the CDR3: TGCACCAGCAGCCAAGGGCCCGAGGCGGGATCGCGTCCGCCTTACGAGCAGTACTTC. Translation: CTSSQGPEAGSRPPYEQYF. The genes are TRBV1 and TRBJ2-7; the table's TRBD2 call for D was not verified on the DNA. TRBV1 is a recognized pseudogene. The CDR3 spans 19 residues.

The V and J genes are TRBV5-1 and TRBJ2-4; TRBD1 matches at 8 bases. The CDR3 is made up of 15 amino acids. With 5 bases clipped from V and 6 bases from J, the junction kept 10 bases outside the gene matches. The germline V gene encodes CDR1 SGHRS and CDR2 YFSETQ. The CDR3 region is CASSQDRGNGNIQYF. CDR3 sequence (DNA): TGCGCCAGCAGTCAAGACAGGGGTAACGGAAACATTCAGTACTTC.

V is TRBV14 and J is TRBJ2-7; D may be TRBD2 (6 bases). The V gene's germline CDR1 is SGHDN and CDR2 FVKESK. The V and J ends lost 1 base and 3 bases respectively, with 13 bases between them. CDR3 length equals 15 residues. This chain's CDR3 is CASSQVAGSVYEQYF. Written as DNA, the CDR3 is TGTGCCAGCAGCCAAGTGGCGGGGTCGGTCTACGAGCAGTACTTC.

This chain connects TRBV6-5 to TRBJ1-3; D is possibly TRBD1 (5 bases). This CDR3 spans 15 amino acids. Germline V gene sequence: CDR1 MNHEY, CDR2 SVGAGI. V was cut by 3 bases and J by 0 bases, with 9 bases left in between. In DNA, the CDR3 is TGTGCCAGCAGTTATTGGGACTCCTCTGGAAACACCATATATTTT. This gives the protein CASSYWDSSGNTIYF.

The rearrangement links TRBV29-1 to TRBJ2-5, with 9 bases that match TRBD1. With V trimmed by 7 bases and J by 5 bases, 17 bases remained unmatched. Germline CDR1 SQVTM, CDR2 ANQGSEA. The CDR3 spans 16 residues. Here the CDR3 DNA reads TGCAGCGCGAATACAGGGGGCGGGGTGTATAGGGAGACCCAGTACTTC. The encoded protein is CSANTGGGVYRETQYF. Full variable domain (rest looked up from reference TRBV29-1 and TRBJ2-5): SAVISQKPSRDICQRGTSLTIQCQVDSQVTMMFWYRQQPGQSLTLIATANQGSEATYESGFVIDKFPISRPNLTFSTLTVSNMSPEDSSIYLCSANTGGGVYRETQYFGPGTRLLVL.

This chain links TRBV5-1 with TRBJ2-3; 8 bases align to TRBD1. Trimming at V came to 7 bases and at J to 3 bases, leaving 7 bases not matched to a gene. Germline V gene sequence: CDR1 SGHRS, CDR2 YFSETQ. This CDR3 contains 14 residues. The chain's CDR3 is CASSIGTGTDTQYF. CDR3 in DNA: TGCGCCAGCTCGATCGGGACAGGTACAGATACGCAGTATTTT.

The chain links TRBV29-1 to TRBJ2-2, with D possibly TRBD1 on 6 matching bases. Germline V CDR1 and CDR2: SQVTM, ANQGSEA. The length of the CDR3 is 11 residues. V was trimmed by 7 bases and J by 6 bases, leaving 9 bases between them. CDR3 sequence: CSGRGSGELFF. The DNA for the CDR3 is TGCAGCGGCAGGGGATCCGGGGAGCTGTTTTTT.